These 20 T cell receptor beta chains were sequenced from one sample in a study of T cell changes during pregnancy in multiple sclerosis. TCRdb keeps only in-frame clones here, not all; method: immunoSEQ multiplex PCR. This table has around 68,000 clones, roughly 89% appearing once. The starting material was peripheral blood, obtained after pregnancy. These TCRs come from a female donor in good health, enrolled as a control in a pregnancy study.

V and J are TRBV7-9 and TRBJ2-2, with a possible D match to TRBD1 (7 bases). The CDR3 runs to 16 residues. Germline-derived CDR1 and CDR2 are SEHNR and FQNEAQ (reference sequence). Trimming left V 1 base short and J 5 bases short, with 14 bases between. The CDR3 DNA reads TGTGCCAGCAGCTTAGGTGGAGGGGGCACGACCGGGGAGCTGTTTTTT. Encoded protein: CASSLGGGGTTGELFF.

This clone was counted between two and nine times. The chain combines TRBV21-1 with TRBJ1-2. TRBV21-1 is given as a pseudogene. The CDR3 contains 17 residues. The CDR3 DNA sequence: TGTGCCAGCAGCCCCCCCGAAAGTGAAGAGCGTCGCTATGGCTACACCTTC. The encoded protein is CASSPPESEERRYGYTF.

This sequence joins TRBV6-1 and TRBJ1-1; perhaps TRBD1 as D (5 bases). Between the trimmed V and J ends, which lost 4 bases and 4 bases, there was a span of 13 bases. CDR1 and CDR2 from the germline V gene are MNHNS and SASEGT. This CDR3 contains 14 residues. In nucleotides, the CDR3 is TGTGCCAGCAGTGCCCCGGGGGGTGTCACTGAAGCTTTCTTT. Its protein is CASSAPGGVTEAFF.

V gene TRBV4-3 combines with J gene TRBJ1-5; tentative D call: TRBD1 (6 bases). Germline V gene lookup returns CDR1 LGHNA and CDR2 YSLEER. V lost 4 bases and J lost 3, with 13 bases in between. This CDR3 contains 15 residues. The CDR3 coding sequence is TGCGCCAGCAGCCCAGCCGAGGGGGTCAATCAGCCCCAGCATTTT. It encodes CASSPAEGVNQPQHF.

The rearrangement uses TRBV2 and TRBJ2-2; 8 nucleotides line up with TRBD1. The CDR3 runs to 14 residues. V dropped 6 bases and J dropped 5; count of bases not matched to a gene: 5. The germline gives CDR1 SNHLY, CDR2 FYNNEI. The CDR3, as DNA: TGTGCCAGCAGGGACAGGGTAGGAACCGGGGAGCTGTTTTTT. Protein: CASRDRVGTGELFF.

The chain uses TRBV30 and TRBJ1-6; D possibly corresponds to TRBD1 (6 bases). The V gene's germline CDR1 is GTSNPN and CDR2 SVGIG (reference sequence). The CDR3 runs 13 residues. Trimming shortened V by 3 bases and J by 7 bases, and 10 bases separated the two germline ends. CDR3: CAWRQGQNSPLHF. CDR3 DNA sequence: TGTGCCTGGAGACAGGGTCAAAATTCACCCCTCCACTTT.

The rearrangement links TRBV2 to TRBJ1-1; D not resolved. From germline, CDR1 is SNHLY and CDR2 FYNNEI. The CDR3 runs to 12 residues. Deletions cut 7 bases from V and 5 bases from J, with 11 bases between. CDR3 coding DNA: TGTGCCAGCACATACCGGGGTACTGAAGCTTTCTTT. Encoded protein: CASTYRGTEAFF. The complete variable domain, with remaining parts taken from reference TRBV2 and TRBJ1-1, reads EPEVTQTPSHQVTQMGQEVILRCVPISNHLYFYWYRQILGQKVEFLVSFYNNEISEKSEIFDDQFSVERPDGSNFTLKIRSTKLEDSAMYFCASTYRGTEAFFGQGTRLTVV.

J is TRBJ2-3 and V is TRBV5-5; 14 bases are shared with TRBD2. J was trimmed by 4 bases and V by 9 bases; bases with no gene match: 7. Germline lookup yields CDR1 SGHKS and CDR2 YYEKEE (reference sequence). This CDR3 is built from 15 residues. DNA of the CDR3: TGTGCCACAAGACTAGCGGGGGGGCTTTCAGATACGCAGTATTTT. Its protein is CATRLAGGLSDTQYF.

The CDR3 loop is CASSVSPGGAGTEAFF. The CDR3 region has the DNA TGTGCCAGCAGCGTGTCGCCAGGGGGCGCGGGAACTGAAGCTTTCTTT. The V and J genes are TRBV9 and TRBJ1-1; 8 bases align to TRBD1. Trimming at V came to 2 bases and at J to 5 bases, leaving 11 bases not matched to a gene. CDR3 length equals 16 residues. The V gene's germline CDR1 is SGDLS and CDR2 YYNGEE.

CDR3 DNA: TGTGCCAGCAGTTTATCCTATAGCAATCAGCCCCAGCATTTT. Translation gives CASSLSYSNQPQHF. J is TRBJ1-5 and V is TRBV27, with D hard to call. The germline V and J ends were trimmed by 0 bases and 0 bases, with 3 bases remaining between them. The CDR3 runs 14 residues. Germline V gene sequence: CDR1 MNHEY, CDR2 SMNVEV (reference sequence).

The gene calls are TRBV5-1 and TRBJ2-2; 7 bases map to TRBD1. J lost 2 bases, V lost 4 bases, and 5 bases had no gene match. Germline CDR1 and CDR2: SGHRS and YFSETQ. The CDR3 loop spans 15 amino acids. CDR3 loop: CASSLGQDNTGELFF. The CDR3 nucleotides read TGCGCCAGCAGCCTAGGACAGGACAACACCGGGGAGCTGTTTTTT. The whole variable domain, remainder taken from reference TRBV5-1 and TRBJ2-2, is KAGVTQTPRYLIKTRGQQVTLSCSPISGHRSVSWYQQTPGQGLQFLFEYFSETQRNKGNFPGRFSGRQFSNSRSEMNVSTLELGDSALYLCASSLGQDNTGELFFGEGSRLTVL.

The table lists this clone with a count of one. V and J are TRBV6-4 and TRBJ2-6; TRBD1 aligns across 7 bases. V lost 4 bases, J lost 1 base, and 7 bases stayed unmatched. CDR1 and CDR2 from the germline V gene are MRHNA and SNTAGT. The CDR3 extends over 17 amino acids. CDR3 loop: CASSGQGSSSGANVLTF. CDR3 bases: TGTGCCAGCAGTGGACAGGGTAGTAGTTCTGGGGCCAACGTCCTGACTTTC.

V and J are TRBV4-3 and TRBJ1-3; no clear D gene. With 5 bases removed from V and 1 base from J, the gap between germline ends came to 15 bases. The CDR3 length is 16 residues. Germline CDR1 and CDR2: LGHNA and YSLEER. The CDR3 sequence: CASSRPGYSSGNTIYF. In DNA, the CDR3 is TGCGCCAGCAGCAGACCGGGGTATTCATCTGGAAACACCATATATTTT.

This chain uses TRBV2 with TRBJ1-5; TRBD1 matches at 8 bases. Germline CDR1 reads SNHLY; CDR2 reads FYNNEI. This CDR3 spans 15 amino acids. The V gene end was trimmed by 6 bases and the J gene end by 2 bases; junction bases not matched to a gene: 6. The CDR3 DNA is TGTGCCAGCAGCCCCCAGGGACAGGGCAATCAGCCCCAGCATTTT. This codes for CASSPQGQGNQPQHF.

The J gene is TRBJ2-3, the V gene TRBV7-9; no clear D gene. Germline lookup yields CDR1 SEHNR and CDR2 FQNEAQ (reference sequence). This CDR3 region has 13 residues. V was shortened by 4 bases and J by 3 bases, with 8 bases between the two germline ends. The CDR3 sequence is CASSSVETDTQYF. DNA for the CDR3: TGTGCCAGCAGCTCCGTAGAGACAGATACGCAGTATTTT.

The chain uses TRBV6-5 and TRBJ1-2, with 10 bases aligning to TRBD1. Trimming cost V 2 bases and J 5 bases; bases outside gene matches: 5. The V gene's germline CDR1 is MNHEY and CDR2 SVGAGI. This CDR3 has 15 residues. For the CDR3, the DNA is TGTGCCAGCAGTTACGCGGGGGGACAGGGGTATGGCTACACCTTC. Encoded protein: CASSYAGGQGYGYTF.

J is TRBJ2-7 and V is TRBV2; D is perhaps TRBD2 (6 bases). Trimming shortened V by 8 bases and J by 2 bases, and 16 bases separated the two germline ends. Germline CDR1 and CDR2: SNHLY and FYNNEI. The CDR3 spans 14 residues. CDR3 DNA sequence: TGTGCCAGCGCCCCGCGGGGATTTGCCTACGAGCAGTACTTC. Translated: CASAPRGFAYEQYF.

V and J are TRBV7-3 and TRBJ1-2; 8 bases match TRBD1. The germline V gene has CDR1 SGHTA and CDR2 FQGTGA. Germline trimming cut 5 bases from V and 4 bases from J; bases unmatched to any gene: 3. The CDR3 is 13 residues long. In DNA form, the CDR3 reads TGTGCCAGCAGCATTGACAGGGGCTATGGCTACACCTTC. It yields the protein CASSIDRGYGYTF.

This chain links TRBV10-3 with TRBJ2-7; D perhaps matches TRBD1 (5 bases). The CDR3 has 13 amino acids. Germline CDR1 ENHRY, CDR2 SYGVKD. V shed 6 bases and J shed 1 base, with 10 bases lying between them. The CDR3 DNA sequence: TGTGCCATCAGCCCAGGGCTTTCCTACGAGCAGTACTTC. Its protein product is CAISPGLSYEQYF.

J is TRBJ1-4 and V is TRBV15, with 7 bases aligning to TRBD1. The CDR3 covers 13 residues. J gave up 8 bases and V 5 bases, and 5 bases lay outside the gene matches. Germline loops: CDR1 LNHNV, CDR2 YYDKDF (reference sequence). CDR3 protein: CATSGPGGEKLFF. The CDR3 nucleotides read TGTGCCACCAGCGGCCCAGGGGGGGAAAAACTGTTTTTT.